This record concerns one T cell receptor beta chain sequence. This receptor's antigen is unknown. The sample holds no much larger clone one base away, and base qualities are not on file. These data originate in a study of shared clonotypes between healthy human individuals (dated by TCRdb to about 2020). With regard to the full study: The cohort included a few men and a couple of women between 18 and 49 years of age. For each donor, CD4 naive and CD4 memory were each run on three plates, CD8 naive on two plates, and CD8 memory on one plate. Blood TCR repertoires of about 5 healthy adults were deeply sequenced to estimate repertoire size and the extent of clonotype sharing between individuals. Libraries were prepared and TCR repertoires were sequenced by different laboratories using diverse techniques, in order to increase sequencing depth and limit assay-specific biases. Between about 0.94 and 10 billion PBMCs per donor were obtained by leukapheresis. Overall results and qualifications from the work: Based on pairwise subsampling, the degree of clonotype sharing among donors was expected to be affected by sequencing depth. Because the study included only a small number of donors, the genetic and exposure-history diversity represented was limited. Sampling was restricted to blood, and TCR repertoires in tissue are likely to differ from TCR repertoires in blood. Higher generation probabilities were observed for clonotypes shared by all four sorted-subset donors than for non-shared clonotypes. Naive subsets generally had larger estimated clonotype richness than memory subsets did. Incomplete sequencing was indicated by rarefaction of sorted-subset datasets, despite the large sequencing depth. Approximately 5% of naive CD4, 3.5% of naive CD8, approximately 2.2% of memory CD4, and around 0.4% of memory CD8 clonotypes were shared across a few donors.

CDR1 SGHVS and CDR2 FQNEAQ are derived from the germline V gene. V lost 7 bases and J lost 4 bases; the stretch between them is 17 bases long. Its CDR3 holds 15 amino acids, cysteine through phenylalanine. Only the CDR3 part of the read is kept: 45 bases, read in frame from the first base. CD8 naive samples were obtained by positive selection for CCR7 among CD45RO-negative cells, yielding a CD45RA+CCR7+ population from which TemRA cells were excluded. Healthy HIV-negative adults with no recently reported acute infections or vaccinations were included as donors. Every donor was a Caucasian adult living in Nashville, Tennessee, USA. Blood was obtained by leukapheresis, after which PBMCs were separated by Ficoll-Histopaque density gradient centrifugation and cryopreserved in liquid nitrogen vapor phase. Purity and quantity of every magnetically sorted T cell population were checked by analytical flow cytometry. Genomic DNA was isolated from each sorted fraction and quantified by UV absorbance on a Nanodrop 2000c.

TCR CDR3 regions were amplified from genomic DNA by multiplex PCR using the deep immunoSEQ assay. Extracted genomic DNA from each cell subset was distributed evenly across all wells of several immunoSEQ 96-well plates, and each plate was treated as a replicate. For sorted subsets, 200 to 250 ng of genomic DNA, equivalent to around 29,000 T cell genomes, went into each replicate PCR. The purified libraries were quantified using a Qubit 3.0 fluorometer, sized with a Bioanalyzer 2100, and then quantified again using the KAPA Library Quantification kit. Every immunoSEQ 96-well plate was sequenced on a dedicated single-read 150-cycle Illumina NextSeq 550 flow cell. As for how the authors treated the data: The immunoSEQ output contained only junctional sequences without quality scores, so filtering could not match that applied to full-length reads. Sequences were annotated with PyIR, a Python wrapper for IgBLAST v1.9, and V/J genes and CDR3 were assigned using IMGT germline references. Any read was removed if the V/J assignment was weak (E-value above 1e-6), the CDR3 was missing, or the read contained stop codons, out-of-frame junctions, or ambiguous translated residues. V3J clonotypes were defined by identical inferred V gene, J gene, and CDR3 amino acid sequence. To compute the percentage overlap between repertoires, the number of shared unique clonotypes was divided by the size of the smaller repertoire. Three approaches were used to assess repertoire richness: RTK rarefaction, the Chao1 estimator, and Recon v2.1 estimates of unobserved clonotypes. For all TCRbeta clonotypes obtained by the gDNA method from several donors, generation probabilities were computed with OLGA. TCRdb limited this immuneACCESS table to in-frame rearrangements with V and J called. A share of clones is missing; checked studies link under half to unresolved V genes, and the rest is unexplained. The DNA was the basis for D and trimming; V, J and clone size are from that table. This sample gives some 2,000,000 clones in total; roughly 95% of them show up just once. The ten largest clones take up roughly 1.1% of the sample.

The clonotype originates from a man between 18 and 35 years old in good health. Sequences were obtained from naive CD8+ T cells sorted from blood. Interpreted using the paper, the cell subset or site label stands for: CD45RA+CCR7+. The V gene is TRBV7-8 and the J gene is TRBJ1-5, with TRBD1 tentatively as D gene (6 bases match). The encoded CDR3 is CASTAWGGSNQPQHF. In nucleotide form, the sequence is TGTGCCAGCACTGCATGGGGGGGCTCGAATCAGCCCCAGCATTTT.